This TCR beta chain is drawn from a study of PD-1 blockade in classical Hodgkin lymphoma. Measured with immunoSEQ multiplex PCR; TCRdb has only the in-frame clones, and not every one. The table lists roughly 6,000 clones, roughly two thirds of them singletons. Broader study findings: The drivers behind the repertoire differences, possibly disease activity or prior therapy, remain undefined. Patients who responded completely had about the same baseline diversity as newly diagnosed patients. Relative to healthy donors, newly diagnosed patients reportedly had lower baseline TCR diversity, which was reported as lower still in relapsed/refractory patients.

A note on this clone: Its matching antigen is unknown.

Documented time point: cycle 4 day 1 (C4D1), after about 6 weeks of nivolumab. All patients relapsed after autologous stem cell transplantation, and brentuximab vedotin exposure varied. Magnetic negative selection of thawed PBMCs yielded the CD8+ T cells. CDR1 MDHEN and CDR2 SYDVKM come from the germline V gene. The CDR3 length is 11 residues. The V end was cut by 2 bases, the J end by 6 bases, with 1 base between. V gene TRBV28 combines with J gene TRBJ2-2; D gene ambiguous. The clonotype was recovered from a human donor with classical Hodgkin lymphoma. Material: CD8+ T cells from blood, obtained before the fourth cycle of nivolumab. The CDR3 sequence: CASSLAGELFF. The CDR3 DNA sequence: TGTGCCAGCAGTTTAGCCGGGGAGCTGTTTTTT.